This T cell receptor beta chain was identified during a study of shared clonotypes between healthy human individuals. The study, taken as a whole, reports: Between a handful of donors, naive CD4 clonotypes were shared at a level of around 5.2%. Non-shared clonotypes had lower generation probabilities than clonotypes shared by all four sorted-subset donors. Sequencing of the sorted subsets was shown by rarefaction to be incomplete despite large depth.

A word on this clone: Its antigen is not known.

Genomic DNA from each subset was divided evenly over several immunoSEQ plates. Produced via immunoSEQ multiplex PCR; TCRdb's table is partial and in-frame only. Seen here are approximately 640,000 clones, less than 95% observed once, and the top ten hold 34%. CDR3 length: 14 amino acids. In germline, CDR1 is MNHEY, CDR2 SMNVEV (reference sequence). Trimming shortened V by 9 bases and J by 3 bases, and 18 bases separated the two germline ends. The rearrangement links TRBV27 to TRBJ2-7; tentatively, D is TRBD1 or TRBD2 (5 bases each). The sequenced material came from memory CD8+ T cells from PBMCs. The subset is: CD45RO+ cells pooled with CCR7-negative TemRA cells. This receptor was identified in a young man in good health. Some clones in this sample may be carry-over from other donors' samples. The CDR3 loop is CASDNRDQNYEQYF. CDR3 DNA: TGTGCCAGTGACAACCGGGACCAGAACTACGAGCAGTACTTC.